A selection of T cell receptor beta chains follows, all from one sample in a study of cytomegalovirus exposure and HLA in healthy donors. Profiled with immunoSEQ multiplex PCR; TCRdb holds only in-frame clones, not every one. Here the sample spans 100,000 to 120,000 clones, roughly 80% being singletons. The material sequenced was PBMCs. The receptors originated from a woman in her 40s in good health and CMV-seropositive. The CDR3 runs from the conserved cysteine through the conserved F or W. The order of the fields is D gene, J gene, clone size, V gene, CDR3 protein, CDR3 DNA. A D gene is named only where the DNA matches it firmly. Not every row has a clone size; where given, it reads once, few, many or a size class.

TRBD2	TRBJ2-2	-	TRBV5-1	CASSSYTLVAGQNTGELFF	TGCGCCAGCAGCTCATACACCTTAGTAGCGGGACAGAACACCGGGGAGCTGTTTTTT
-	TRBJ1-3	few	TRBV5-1	CASSLGGGSGNTIYF	TGCGCCAGCAGCCTGGGAGGCGGGTCTGGAAACACCATATATTTT
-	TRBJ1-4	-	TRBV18	CASSASRGSGEKLFF	TGTGCCAGCTCAGCTAGCCGGGGTTCGGGTGAAAAACTGTTTTTT
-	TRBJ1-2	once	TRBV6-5	CASSSPTRSGGGYTF	TGTGCCAGCAGTTCCCCTACACGGAGTGGGGGGGGCTACACCTTC
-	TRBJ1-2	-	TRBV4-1	CASSQDFNGYTF	TGCGCCAGCAGCCAAGATTTTAATGGCTACACCTTC
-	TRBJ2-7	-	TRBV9	CASSVVPGVGSYEQYF	TGTGCCAGCAGCGTAGTACCGGGGGTAGGCTCCTACGAGCAGTACTTC
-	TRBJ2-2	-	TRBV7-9	CASSPRTTGLGRELFF	TGTGCCAGCAGCCCCCGTACCACAGGGTTAGGCAGGGAGCTGTTTTTT
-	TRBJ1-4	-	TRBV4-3	CASSQESFGGATNEKLFF	TGCGCCAGCAGCCAGGAAAGTTTCGGGGGGGCAACTAATGAAAAACTGTTTTTT
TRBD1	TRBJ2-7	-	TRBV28	CASSLTAGGGEQYF	TGTGCCAGCAGTTTAACGGCAGGGGGTGGCGAGCAGTACTTC
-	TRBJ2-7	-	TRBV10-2	CARLPPGRRYYEQYF	TGCGCCAGACTCCCCCCCGGGAGACGCTACTACGAGCAGTACTTC
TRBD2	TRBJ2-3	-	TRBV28	CASSFTGGDTQYF	TGTGCCAGCAGTTTCACGGGGGGAGATACGCAGTATTTT
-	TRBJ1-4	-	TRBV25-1	CASSDIGATNEKLFF	TGTGCCAGCAGTGATATCGGTGCAACTAATGAAAAACTGTTTTTT
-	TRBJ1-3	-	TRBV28	CASSLFGGGSGNTIYF	TGTGCCAGCAGTTTATTTGGGGGGGGCTCTGGAAACACCATATATTTT
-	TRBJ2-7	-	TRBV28	CASSGEFKQYF	TGTGCCAGCAGCGGGGAATTCAAGCAGTACTTC
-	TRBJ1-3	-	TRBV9	CASSPGNTIYF	TGTGCCAGCAGCCCGGGAAACACCATATATTTT
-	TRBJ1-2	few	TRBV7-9	CASSFLIDLGYTF	TGTGCCAGCAGCTTTCTGATAGATCTTGGCTACACCTTC
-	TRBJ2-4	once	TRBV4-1	CASSQVMGLAKNIQYF	TGCGCCAGCAGCCAAGTGATGGGCTTAGCCAAAAACATTCAGTACTTC
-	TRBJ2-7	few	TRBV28	CASSHGRAFRTYEQYF	TGTGCCAGCAGCCACGGGCGGGCGTTCCGTACCTACGAGCAGTACTTC
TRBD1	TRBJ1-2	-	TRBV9	CASSPTPTGHYGYTF	TGTGCCAGCAGCCCAACCCCGACAGGGCATTATGGCTACACCTTC
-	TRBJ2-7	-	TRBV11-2	CASSLDVQEQYF	TGTGCCAGCAGCTTAGATGTCCAAGAGCAGTACTTC
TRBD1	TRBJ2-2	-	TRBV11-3	CASSSTRWGQLNTGELFF	TGTGCCAGCAGCTCAACCAGGTGGGGACAGCTTAACACCGGGGAGCTGTTTTTT
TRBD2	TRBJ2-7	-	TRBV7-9	CASSFRGGLAGVVEQYF	TGTGCCAGCAGCTTTCGGGGGGGACTAGCGGGAGTGGTGGAGCAGTACTTC
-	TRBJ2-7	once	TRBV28	CASTQGYYYEQYF	TGTGCCAGCACCCAGGGATATTACTACGAGCAGTACTTC
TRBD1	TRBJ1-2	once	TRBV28	CASSFTLRDRASYGYTF	TGTGCCAGCAGTTTCACCCTCCGGGACAGGGCAAGTTATGGCTACACCTTC
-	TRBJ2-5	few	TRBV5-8	CASSPGQLYQETQYF	TGTGCCAGCAGCCCGGGACAACTGTACCAAGAGACCCAGTACTTC
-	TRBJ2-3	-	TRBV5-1	CASSSAGPPDTQYF	TGCGCCAGCAGCTCGGCGGGGCCCCCGGATACGCAGTATTTT
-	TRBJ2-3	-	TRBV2	CASSETGTSTDTQYF	TGTGCCAGCAGTGAGACGGGAACTAGCACAGATACGCAGTATTTT
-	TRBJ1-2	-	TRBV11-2	CASSPDSNYGYTF	TGTGCCAGCAGCCCCGACAGCAACTATGGCTACACCTTC
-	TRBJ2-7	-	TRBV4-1	CASSHLGRRTYEQYF	TGCGCCAGCAGCCACCTCGGACGGAGGACCTACGAGCAGTACTTC
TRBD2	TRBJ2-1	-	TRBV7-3	CASSLNSGGRDNEQFF	TGTGCCAGCAGCTTAAATAGCGGGGGGCGGGACAATGAGCAGTTCTTC
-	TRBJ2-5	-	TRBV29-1	CSVSLGETQYF	TGCAGCGTTTCCCTCGGAGAGACCCAGTACTTC
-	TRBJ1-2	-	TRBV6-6	CASSKEGRGAEGYTF	TGTGCCAGCAGTAAGGAGGGGAGGGGAGCGGAAGGCTACACCTTC
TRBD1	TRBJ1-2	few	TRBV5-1	CASSSQQGAGGYTF	TGCGCCAGCAGCTCCCAACAGGGGGCTGGTGGCTACACCTTC
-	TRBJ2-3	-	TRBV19	CASSVSGADTQYF	TGTGCCAGTAGTGTGTCCGGGGCAGATACGCAGTATTTT
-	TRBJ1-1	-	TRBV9	CASSVAGNTEAFF	TGTGCCAGCAGCGTAGCAGGGAACACTGAAGCTTTCTTT
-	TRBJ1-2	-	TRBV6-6	CASSQGINYGYTF	TGTGCCAGCAGTCAGGGGATTAACTATGGCTACACCTTC
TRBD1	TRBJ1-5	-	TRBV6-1	CASRLQGAPSPQHF	TGTGCCAGCAGACTACAGGGGGCCCCTTCGCCCCAGCATTTT
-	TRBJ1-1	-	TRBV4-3	CASSQEIRTVNTEAFF	TGCGCCAGCAGCCAAGAGATAAGGACTGTCAACACTGAAGCTTTCTTT
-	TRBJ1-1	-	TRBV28	CASSLGGHRSGAFF	TGTGCCAGCAGTCTGGGGGGGCACAGGAGTGGGGCTTTCTTT
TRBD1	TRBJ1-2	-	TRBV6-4	CASSPGQGADGYTF	TGTGCCAGCAGTCCGGGACAGGGGGCGGATGGCTACACCTTC
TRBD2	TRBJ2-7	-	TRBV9	CASSSLTGGEQYF	TGTGCCAGCAGCTCGCTAACGGGGGGGGAGCAGTACTTC